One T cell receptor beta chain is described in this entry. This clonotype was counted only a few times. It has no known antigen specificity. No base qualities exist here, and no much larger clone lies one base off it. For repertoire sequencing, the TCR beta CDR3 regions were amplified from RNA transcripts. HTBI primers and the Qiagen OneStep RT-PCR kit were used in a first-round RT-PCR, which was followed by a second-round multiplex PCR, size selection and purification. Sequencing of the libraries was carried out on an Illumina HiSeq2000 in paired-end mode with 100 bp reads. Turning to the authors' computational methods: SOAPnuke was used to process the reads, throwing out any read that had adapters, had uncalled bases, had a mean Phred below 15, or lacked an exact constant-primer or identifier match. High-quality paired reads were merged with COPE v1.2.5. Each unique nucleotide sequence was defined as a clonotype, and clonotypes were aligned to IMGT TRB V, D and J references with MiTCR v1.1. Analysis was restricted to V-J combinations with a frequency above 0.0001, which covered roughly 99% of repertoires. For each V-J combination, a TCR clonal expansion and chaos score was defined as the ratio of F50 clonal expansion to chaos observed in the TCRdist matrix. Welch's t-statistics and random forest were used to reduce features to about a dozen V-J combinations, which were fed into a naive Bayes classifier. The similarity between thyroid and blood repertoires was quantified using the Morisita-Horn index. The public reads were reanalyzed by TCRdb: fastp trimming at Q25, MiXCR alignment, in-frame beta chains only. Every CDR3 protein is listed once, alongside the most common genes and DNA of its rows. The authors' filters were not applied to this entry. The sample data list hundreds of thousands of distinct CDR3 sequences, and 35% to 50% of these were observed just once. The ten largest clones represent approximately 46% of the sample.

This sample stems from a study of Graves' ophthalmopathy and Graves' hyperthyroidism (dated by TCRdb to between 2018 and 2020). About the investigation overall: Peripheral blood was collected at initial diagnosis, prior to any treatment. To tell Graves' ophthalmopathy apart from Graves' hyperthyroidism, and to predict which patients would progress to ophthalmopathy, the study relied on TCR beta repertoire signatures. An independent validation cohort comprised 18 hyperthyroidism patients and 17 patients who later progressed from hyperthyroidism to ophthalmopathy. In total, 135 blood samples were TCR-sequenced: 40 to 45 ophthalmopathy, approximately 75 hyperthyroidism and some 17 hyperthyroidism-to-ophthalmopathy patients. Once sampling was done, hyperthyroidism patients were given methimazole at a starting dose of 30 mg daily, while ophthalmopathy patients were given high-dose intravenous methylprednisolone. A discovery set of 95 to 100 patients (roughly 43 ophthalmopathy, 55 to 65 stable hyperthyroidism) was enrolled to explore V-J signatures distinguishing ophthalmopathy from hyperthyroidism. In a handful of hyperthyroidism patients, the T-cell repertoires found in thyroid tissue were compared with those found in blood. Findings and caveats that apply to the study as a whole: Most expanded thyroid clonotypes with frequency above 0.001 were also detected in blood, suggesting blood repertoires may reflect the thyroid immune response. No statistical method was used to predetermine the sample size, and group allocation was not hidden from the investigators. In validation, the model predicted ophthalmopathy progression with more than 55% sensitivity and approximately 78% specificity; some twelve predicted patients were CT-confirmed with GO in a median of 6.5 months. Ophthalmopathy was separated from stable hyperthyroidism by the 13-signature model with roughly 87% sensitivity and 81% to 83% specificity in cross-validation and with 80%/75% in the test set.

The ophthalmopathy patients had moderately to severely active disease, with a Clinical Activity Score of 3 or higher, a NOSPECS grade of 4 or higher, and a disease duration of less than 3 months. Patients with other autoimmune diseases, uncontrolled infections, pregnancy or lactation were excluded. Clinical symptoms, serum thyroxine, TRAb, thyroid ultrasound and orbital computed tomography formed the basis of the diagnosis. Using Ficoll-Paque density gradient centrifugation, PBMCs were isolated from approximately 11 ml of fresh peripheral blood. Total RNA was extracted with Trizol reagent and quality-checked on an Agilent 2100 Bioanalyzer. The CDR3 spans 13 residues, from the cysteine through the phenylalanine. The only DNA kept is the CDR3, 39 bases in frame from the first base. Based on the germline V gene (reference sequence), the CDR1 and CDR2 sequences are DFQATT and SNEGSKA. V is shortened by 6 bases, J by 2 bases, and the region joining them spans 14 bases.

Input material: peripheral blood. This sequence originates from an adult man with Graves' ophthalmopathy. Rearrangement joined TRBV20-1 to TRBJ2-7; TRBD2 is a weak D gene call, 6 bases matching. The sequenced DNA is TGCAGTGCGAAGGAGCTAGCGACCTACGAGCAGTACTTC. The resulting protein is CSAKELATYEQYF.